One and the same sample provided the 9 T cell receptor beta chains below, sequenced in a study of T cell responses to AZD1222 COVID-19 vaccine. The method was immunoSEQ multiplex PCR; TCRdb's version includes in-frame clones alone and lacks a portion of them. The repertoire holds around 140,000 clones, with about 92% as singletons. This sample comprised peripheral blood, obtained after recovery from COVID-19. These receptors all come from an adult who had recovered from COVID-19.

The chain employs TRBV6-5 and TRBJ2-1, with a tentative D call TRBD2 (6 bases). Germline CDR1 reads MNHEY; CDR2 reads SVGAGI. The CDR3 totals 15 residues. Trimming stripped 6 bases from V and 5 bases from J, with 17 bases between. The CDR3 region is CASRQEGRGNNEQFF. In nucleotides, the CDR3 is TGTGCCAGCAGGCAGGAGGGCCGCGGTAACAATGAGCAGTTCTTC.

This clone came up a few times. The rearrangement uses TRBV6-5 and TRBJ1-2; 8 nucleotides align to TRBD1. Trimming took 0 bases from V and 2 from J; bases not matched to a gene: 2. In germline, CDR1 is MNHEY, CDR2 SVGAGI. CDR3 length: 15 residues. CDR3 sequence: CASSYSGQGNYGYTF. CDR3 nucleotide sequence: TGTGCCAGCAGTTACTCAGGACAGGGAAACTATGGCTACACCTTC.

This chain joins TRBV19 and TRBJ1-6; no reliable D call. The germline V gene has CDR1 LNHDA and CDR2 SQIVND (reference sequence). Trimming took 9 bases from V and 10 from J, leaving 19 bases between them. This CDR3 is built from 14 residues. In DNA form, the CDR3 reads TGTGCCAGCACGTCGGGCAGCCTTGGGTCACCCCTCCACTTT. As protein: CASTSGSLGSPLHF.

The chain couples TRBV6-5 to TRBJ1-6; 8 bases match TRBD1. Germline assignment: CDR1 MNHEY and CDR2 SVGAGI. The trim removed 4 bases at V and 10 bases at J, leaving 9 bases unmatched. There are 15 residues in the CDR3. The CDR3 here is CASSSVWTGNSPLHF. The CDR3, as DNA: TGTGCCAGCAGTTCAGTTTGGACAGGGAACTCACCCCTCCACTTT.

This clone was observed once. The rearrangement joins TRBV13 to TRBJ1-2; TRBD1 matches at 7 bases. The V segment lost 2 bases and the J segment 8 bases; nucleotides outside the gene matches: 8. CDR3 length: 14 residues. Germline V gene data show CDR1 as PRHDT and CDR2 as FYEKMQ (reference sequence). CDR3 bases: TGTGCCAGCAGCTTATCGGGACAGACCGAGGGCTACACCTTC. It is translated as CASSLSGQTEGYTF.

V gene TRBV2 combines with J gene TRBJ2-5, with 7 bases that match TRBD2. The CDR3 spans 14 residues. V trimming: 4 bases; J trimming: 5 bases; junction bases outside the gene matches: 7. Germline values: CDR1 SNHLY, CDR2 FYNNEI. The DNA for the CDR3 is TGTGCCAGCAGTGTGGGACTACCGCTCGAGACCCAGTACTTC. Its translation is CASSVGLPLETQYF.

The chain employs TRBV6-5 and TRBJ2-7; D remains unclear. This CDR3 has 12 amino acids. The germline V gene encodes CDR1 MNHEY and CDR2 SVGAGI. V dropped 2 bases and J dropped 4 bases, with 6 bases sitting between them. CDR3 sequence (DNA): TGTGCCAGCAGTTACGGAGAATACGAGCAGTACTTC. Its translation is CASSYGEYEQYF.

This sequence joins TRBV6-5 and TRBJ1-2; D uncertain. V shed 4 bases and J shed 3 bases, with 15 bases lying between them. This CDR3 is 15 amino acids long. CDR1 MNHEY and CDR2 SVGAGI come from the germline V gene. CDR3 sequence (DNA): TGTGCCAGCAGTTCCGCTGACCTCCTCGACTATGGCTACACCTTC. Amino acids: CASSSADLLDYGYTF.

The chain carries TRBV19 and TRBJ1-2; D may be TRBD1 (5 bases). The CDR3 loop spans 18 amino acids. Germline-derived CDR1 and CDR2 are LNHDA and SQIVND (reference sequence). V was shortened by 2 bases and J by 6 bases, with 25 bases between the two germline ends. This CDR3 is CASSILFGGRAIRDGYTF. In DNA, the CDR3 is TGTGCCAGTAGTATATTATTTGGCGGCAGGGCGATTCGGGATGGCTACACCTTC.